The T cell receptor beta chain described here comes from a study of blood T cell repertoires in COVID-19. Clones were read by immunoSEQ multiplex PCR, and TCRdb kept only the in-frame ones, dropping some. There are roughly 250,000 clones in the sample; roughly 88% occur only once, and 0.87% lies in the top ten. Enrolled during active infection, Seattle patients were then followed longitudinally. The receptor's source is a human donor with COVID-19, enrolled during active disease. The donor label of this sample is uncertain. Sequenced material: peripheral blood.

The CDR3 bases are TGTGCCAGCAGCCAACTTCCGAGGGAAGAGCAGTACTTC. Amino acids: CASSQLPREEQYF. The chain combines TRBV4-2 with TRBJ2-7, with D perhaps matching TRBD2 (5 bases). Germline-derived CDR1 and CDR2 are LGHNA and YNFKEQ. Between the trimmed V and J ends, which lost 2 bases and 7 bases, there was a span of 12 bases. The CDR3 extends over 13 amino acids.